The 26 T cell receptor beta chains below were found in one sample sequenced in a study of blood T cell repertoires in COVID-19. Here immunoSEQ multiplex PCR was the method, and the copy in TCRdb shows in-frame clones only, minus some. Of some 80,000 clones in the sample, 70% to 90% were seen once. Sequencing was done on a sample of peripheral blood. The source of these receptors is a man aged 60 to 75 with COVID-19, enrolled during active disease.

This clone was seen only a few times. Other DNA variants within this sample encode the same CDR3. The chain combines TRBV9 with TRBJ1-6, with 8 bases lining up with TRBD1. The CDR3 sequence is 14 residues long. The V gene end was trimmed by 3 bases and the J gene end by 7 bases; junction bases not matched to a gene: 3. Germline CDR1 SGDLS, CDR2 YYNGEE. The CDR3 DNA reads TGTGCCAGCAGCGAGGGACAGGTAAATTCACCCCTCCACTTT. As protein: CASSEGQVNSPLHF.

The chain employs TRBV2 and TRBJ2-1; D may be TRBD2 (5 bases). Per the germline V gene, CDR1 is SNHLY and CDR2 is FYNNEI. This CDR3 region has 15 residues. Trimming took 1 base from V and 5 from J, leaving 12 bases between them. The CDR3 spells CASSEGLRVHNEQFF. CDR3 DNA sequence: TGTGCCAGCAGTGAAGGGTTGAGGGTACACAATGAGCAGTTCTTC. Full variable domain (remainder filled in from reference TRBV2 and TRBJ2-1): EPEVTQTPSHQVTQMGQEVILRCVPISNHLYFYWYRQILGQKVEFLVSFYNNEISEKSEIFDDQFSVERPDGSNFTLKIRSTKLEDSAMYFCASSEGLRVHNEQFFGPGTRLTVL.

A single count supports this clone. This chain connects TRBV9 to TRBJ2-2, with 8 nucleotides matching TRBD1. Germline assignment: CDR1 SGDLS and CDR2 YYNGEE. V dropped 0 bases and J dropped 5; count of bases not matched to a gene: 9. This CDR3 contains 17 residues. The CDR3 loop is CASSVVSGQGRTGELFF. CDR3 coding DNA: TGTGCCAGCAGCGTAGTCTCCGGACAGGGTAGGACCGGGGAGCTGTTTTTT.

This clone was detected only a few times. The chain joins TRBV30 to TRBJ1-2; D unresolved. V was shortened by 0 bases and J by 2 bases, with 10 bases between the two germline ends. CDR3 length: 14 residues. Germline-derived CDR1 and CDR2 are GTSNPN and SVGIG (reference sequence). CDR3 nucleotide sequence: TGTGCCTGGAGTGTTTCGCAGGCCAACTATGGCTACACCTTC. Translated: CAWSVSQANYGYTF.

The J gene is TRBJ2-5, the V gene TRBV9; no definite D call. Trimming removed 0 bases from V and 1 base from J, with 13 bases in between. The CDR3 is 16 residues long. Per the germline V gene, CDR1 is SGDLS and CDR2 is YYNGEE. CDR3 sequence (DNA): TGTGCCAGCAGCGTAGGGAGAGGTGGGTTCCAAGAGACCCAGTACTTC. Translated, it gives CASSVGRGGFQETQYF.

The chain's CDR3 is CASRQGRLNTEAFF. For the CDR3, the DNA is TGCGCCAGCAGACAGGGCAGGCTGAACACTGAAGCTTTCTTT. This sequence joins TRBV5-1 and TRBJ1-1, with a weak D call TRBD1 (6 bases). CDR3 length: 14 residues. V lost 5 bases, J lost 0 bases, and 11 bases lay in between. Germline CDR1 reads SGHRS; CDR2 reads YFSETQ.

The genes are TRBV6-6 and TRBJ2-7; D is unresolved. The CDR3 extends over 14 amino acids. V was trimmed by 0 bases and J by 4 bases, leaving 10 bases between them. CDR1 MNHNY and CDR2 SVGAGI come from the germline V gene (reference sequence). The CDR3 here is CASSYSSTVYEQYF. Here the CDR3 DNA reads TGTGCCAGCAGTTACTCGAGTACTGTGTACGAGCAGTACTTC.

The gene calls are TRBV2 and TRBJ1-1, with D unresolved. The germline V gene encodes CDR1 SNHLY and CDR2 FYNNEI. The CDR3 is made up of 13 amino acids. Trimming removed 4 bases at V and 8 bases at J, with 14 bases between. CDR3 nucleotides: TGTGCCAGCAGTGGAGGAAATCGAGGAGAAGCTTTCTTT. The encoded protein is CASSGGNRGEAFF.

The V gene is TRBV27, the J gene TRBJ2-2, with D tentatively TRBD2 (5 bases). Germline values: CDR1 MNHEY, CDR2 SMNVEV (reference sequence). V gave up 8 bases and J gave up 1 base, with 14 bases separating them. The length of the CDR3 is 15 residues. The CDR3 region is CASALFGGNTGELFF. The CDR3 DNA follows: TGTGCCAGCGCCCTATTCGGAGGGAACACCGGGGAGCTGTTTTTT.

The V and J genes are TRBV6-5 and TRBJ2-3, with D perhaps TRBD2 (6 bases). The germline V gene has CDR1 MNHEY and CDR2 SVGAGI. The V end was cut by 10 bases, the J end by 0 bases, with 11 bases between. The CDR3 extends over 13 amino acids. CDR3 residues: CATGGASTDTQYF. The DNA for the CDR3 is TGTGCCACCGGGGGAGCTAGCACAGATACGCAGTATTTT.

The chain joins TRBV12-3 or TRBV12-4 to TRBJ2-3; D possibly corresponds to TRBD1 (6 bases). V shed 1 base and J shed 5 bases, with 7 bases lying between them. CDR3 length: 13 amino acids. For the CDR3, the DNA is TGTGCCAGCAGTTTAGAGGGGGTAGATACGCAGTATTTT. Encoded protein: CASSLEGVDTQYF.

The rearrangement links TRBV12-3 or TRBV12-4 to TRBJ2-5, with D unclear. Deletions cut 8 bases from V and 5 bases from J, with 12 bases between. CDR3 length equals 12 residues. CDR3 region: CASRFGLETQYF. The DNA for the CDR3 is TGTGCCAGCCGATTTGGCTTGGAGACCCAGTACTTC.

The gene calls are TRBV28 and TRBJ1-2; D not certain. This CDR3 contains 11 residues. Trimming pared 5 bases from V and 5 bases from J, leaving 6 bases between. Germline lookup yields CDR1 MDHEN and CDR2 SYDVKM. CDR3 sequence reads: CASSPRYGYTF. The CDR3 DNA reads as TGTGCCAGCAGTCCTCGGTATGGCTACACCTTC.

The chain couples TRBV24-1 to TRBJ2-2, with D possibly being TRBD2 (5 bases). Per germline, CDR1 KGHDR and CDR2 SFDVKD. The V end lost 3 bases, the J end lost 0 bases, and 10 bases lay between the germline ends. The CDR3 sequence is 16 residues long. CDR3 bases: TGTGCCACCAGTGATCCAAGCGGAGCGAACACCGGGGAGCTGTTTTTT. Translation: CATSDPSGANTGELFF.

The chain has TRBV10-1 and TRBJ1-1; D possibly corresponds to TRBD1 (5 bases). The CDR3 length is 14 residues. Germline CDR1 WNHNN, CDR2 SYGVQD (reference sequence). Between the trimmed V and J ends, which lost 0 bases and 7 bases, there was a span of 12 bases. The CDR3 here is CASSESGGSGEAFF. The DNA of the CDR3 is TGCGCCAGCAGTGAGTCGGGGGGTTCGGGTGAAGCTTTCTTT.

The chain is built from TRBV24-1 and TRBJ2-2; D may be TRBD1 (5 bases). The germline CDR1 and CDR2 sequences are KGHDR and SFDVKD. V was shortened by 5 bases and J by 5 bases, with 11 bases between the two germline ends. This CDR3 is 14 amino acids long. As DNA, the CDR3 is TGTGCCACCAGTGCTCCAGGGCGAACCGGGGAGCTGTTTTTT. Residues: CATSAPGRTGELFF.

The chain uses TRBV3-1 (or the pseudogene TRBV3-2) and TRBJ1-6; D is uncertain. The CDR3 loop spans 16 amino acids. Between the trimmed V and J ends, which lost 1 base and 1 base, there was a span of 8 bases. Germline assignment: CDR1 LGHDT and CDR2 YNNKEL (reference sequence). The CDR3 loop is CASSQGGGSYNSPLHF. In nucleotides, the CDR3 is TGTGCCAGCAGCCAAGGAGGTGGATCCTATAATTCACCCCTCCACTTT.

The rearrangement uses TRBV5-6 and TRBJ1-1; D possibly corresponds to TRBD1 (5 bases). The CDR3 consists of 13 residues. Germline assignment: CDR1 SGHDT and CDR2 YYEEEE. V was pared by 4 bases and J by 5 bases, with 12 bases between. The CDR3 here is CASSRVGGTEAFF. Here the CDR3 DNA reads TGTGCCAGCAGCAGGGTGGGGGGGACTGAAGCTTTCTTT.

This chain links TRBV18 with TRBJ1-5, with no clear D. The V end was cut by 2 bases, the J end by 9 bases, with 11 bases between. Germline V lookup: CDR1 KGHSH, CDR2 LQKENI. This CDR3 is built from 13 residues. The CDR3 bases are TGTGCCAGCTCACCATCAGAGGAACTGCCCCAGCATTTT. Translating gives CASSPSEELPQHF.

V is TRBV5-1 and J is TRBJ1-6, with a tentative D call TRBD1 (6 bases). V lost 2 bases, J lost 4 bases, and 7 bases lay in between. The CDR3 spans 14 residues. Looked up from germline, CDR1 is SGHRS and CDR2 is YFSETQ. The DNA of the CDR3 is TGCGCCAGCAGCTTTACAGGGTATAATTCACCCCTCCACTTT. Residues: CASSFTGYNSPLHF.

The chain joins TRBV9 to TRBJ2-7, with 11 bases matching TRBD1. Germline values: CDR1 SGDLS, CDR2 YYNGEE. The length of the CDR3 is 16 residues. The junction had 5 bases not matched to a gene; V was cut back by 3 bases and J by 0 bases. The CDR3 DNA sequence: TGTGCCAGCAGCGCAAGGGACAGGGGGAACTCCTACGAGCAGTACTTC. Protein product: CASSARDRGNSYEQYF.

This chain uses TRBV2 with TRBJ1-5; possible D gene TRBD1, 6 bases. This CDR3 has 13 amino acids. Germline lookup yields CDR1 SNHLY and CDR2 FYNNEI. Trimming removed 4 bases from V and 7 bases from J, with 11 bases in between. The CDR3 sequence: CASSVDRSQPQHF. The CDR3 nucleotides read TGTGCCAGCAGTGTGGACAGAAGCCAGCCCCAGCATTTT.

V gene TRBV3-1 (or the pseudogene TRBV3-2) combines with J gene TRBJ2-5; a possible D gene is TRBD1 (5 bases). Trimming shortened V by 4 bases and J by 4 bases, and 7 bases separated the two germline ends. CDR3 length: 12 residues. Germline CDR1 is LGHDT and CDR2 is YNNKEL (reference sequence). CDR3 in amino acids: CASSPTGETQYF. CDR3 DNA sequence: TGTGCCAGCAGCCCCACAGGAGAGACCCAGTACTTC.

The chain couples TRBV5-6 to TRBJ2-1; perhaps TRBD1 as D (5 bases). This CDR3 comprises 14 residues. In germline, CDR1 is SGHDT, CDR2 YYEEEE. V was clipped by 3 bases and J by 4 bases, with 11 bases between them. CDR3: CASSYFDRYNEQFF. The CDR3 DNA sequence: TGTGCCAGCAGCTATTTCGACAGATACAATGAGCAGTTCTTC.

The chain carries TRBV7-6 and TRBJ2-1; 7 nucleotides match TRBD1. J gave up 10 bases and V 1 base, and 4 bases lay outside the gene matches. Per the germline V gene, CDR1 is SGHVS and CDR2 is FNYEAQ. The CDR3 is 13 amino acids. CDR3 protein: CASSLGETGEQFF. Here the CDR3 DNA reads TGTGCCAGCAGCTTAGGCGAGACAGGGGAGCAGTTCTTC.

The chain links TRBV29-1 to TRBJ2-4; 10 nucleotides match TRBD1. The CDR3 is 13 residues long. After removal of 3 bases from V and 5 bases from J, the junction contained 1 base not matched to a gene. The germline gives CDR1 SQVTM, CDR2 ANQGSEA. CDR3 loop: CSVDDRGQNIQYF. The CDR3 DNA is TGCAGCGTTGACGACAGGGGGCAAAACATTCAGTACTTC.